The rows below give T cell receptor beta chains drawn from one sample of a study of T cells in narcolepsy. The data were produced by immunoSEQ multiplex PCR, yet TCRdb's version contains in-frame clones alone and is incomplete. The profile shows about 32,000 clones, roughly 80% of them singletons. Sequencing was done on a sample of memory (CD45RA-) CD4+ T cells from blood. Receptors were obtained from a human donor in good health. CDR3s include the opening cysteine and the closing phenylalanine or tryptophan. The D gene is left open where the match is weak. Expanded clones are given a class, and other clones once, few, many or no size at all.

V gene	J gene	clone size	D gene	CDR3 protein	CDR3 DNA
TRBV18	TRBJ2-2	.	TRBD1	CASSPPKGQGFNANTGELFF	TGTGCCAGCTCACCACCGAAGGGACAGGGATTTAACGCGAACACCGGGGAGCTGTTTTTT
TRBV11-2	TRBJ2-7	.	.	CASSLSTEQYF	TGTGCCAGCAGCTTATCAACCGAGCAGTACTTC
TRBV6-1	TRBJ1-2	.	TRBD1	CASSEALGQNYGYTF	TGTGCCAGCAGTGAAGCTTTGGGACAGAACTATGGCTACACCTTC
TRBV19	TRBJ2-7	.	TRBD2	CASSIGGGTSYEQYF	TGTGCCAGTAGTATCGGCGGGGGAACCTCCTACGAGCAGTACTTC
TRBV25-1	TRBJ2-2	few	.	CASTPVGRNTGELFF	TGTGCCAGCACTCCCGTGGGTAGGAACACCGGGGAGCTGTTTTTT
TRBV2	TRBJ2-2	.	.	CASSELRALNTGERFF	TGTGCCAGCAGTGAATTGCGGGCCTTAAACACCGGGGAGCGGTTTTTT
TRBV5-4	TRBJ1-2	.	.	CASRSDRDGYGYTF	TGTGCCAGCAGATCGGACAGAGATGGCTATGGCTACACCTTC
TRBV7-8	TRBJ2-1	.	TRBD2	CASSRELAGTSEQFF	TGTGCCAGCAGTCGAGAACTAGCGGGGACGAGCGAGCAGTTCTTC
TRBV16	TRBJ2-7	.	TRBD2	CASSHGTSVNEQYF	TGTGCCAGCAGCCACGGGACTAGCGTCAACGAGCAGTACTTC
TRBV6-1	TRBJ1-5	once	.	CATRTGSSNQPQHF	TGTGCCACCCGGACCGGGAGCAGCAATCAGCCCCAGCATTTT
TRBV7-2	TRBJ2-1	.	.	CASSLTNEQFF	TGTGCCAGCAGCTTAACTAATGAGCAGTTCTTC
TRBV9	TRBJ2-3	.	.	CASSASWSTDTQYF	TGTGCCAGCAGCGCTTCTTGGAGCACAGATACGCAGTATTTT
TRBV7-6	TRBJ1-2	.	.	CASSPSSGVTNYGYTF	TGTGCCAGCAGCCCGTCATCTGGGGTGACTAACTATGGCTACACCTTC
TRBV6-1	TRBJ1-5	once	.	CASSEAGGGQPQHF	TGTGCCAGCAGTGAAGCAGGGGGAGGGCAGCCCCAGCATTTT
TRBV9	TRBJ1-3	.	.	CASSVGLTGSGNTIYF	TGTGCCAGCAGCGTAGGATTGACAGGCTCTGGAAACACCATATATTTT
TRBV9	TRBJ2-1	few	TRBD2	CASSVAPAPSGSLFF	TGTGCCAGCAGCGTAGCCCCCGCCCCAAGCGGGAGTCTCTTCTTC